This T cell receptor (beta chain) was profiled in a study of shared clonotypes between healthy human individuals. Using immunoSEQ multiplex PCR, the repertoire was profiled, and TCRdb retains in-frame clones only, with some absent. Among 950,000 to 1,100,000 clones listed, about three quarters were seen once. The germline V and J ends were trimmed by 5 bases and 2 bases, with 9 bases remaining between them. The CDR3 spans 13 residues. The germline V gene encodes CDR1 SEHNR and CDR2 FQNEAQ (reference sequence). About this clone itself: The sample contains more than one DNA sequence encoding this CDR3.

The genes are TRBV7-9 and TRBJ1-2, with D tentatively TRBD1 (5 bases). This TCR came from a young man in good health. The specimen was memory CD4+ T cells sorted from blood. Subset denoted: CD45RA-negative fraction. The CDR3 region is CASSPQGNYGYTF. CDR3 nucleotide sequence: TGTGCCAGCAGCCCTCAGGGAAACTATGGCTACACCTTC.